This TCR beta chain was found in a study of prognosis after radiotherapy for stage I lung cancer. Amplicons of TCR beta CDR3 were generated from genomic DNA by two-round multiplex PCR. For every TRBV and TRBJ gene, a specific primer was used in first-round PCR. TCRdb re-called the multiplex PCR reads through MiXCR, storing one row per CDR3 protein. The data contain some 34,000 distinct CDR3 sequences, approximately 32% of them seen just once; the ten biggest clones take up less than 30%. V lost 2 bases and J lost 7, with 17 bases in between. Germline V gives CDR1 MNHNS, CDR2 SASEGT. This CDR3 region has 15 residues. This clonotype was detected ten times or more.

The chain uses TRBV6-1 and TRBJ1-1; D not resolved. The receptor comes from a donor aged 50 or older with non-small cell lung cancer. The sequenced sample was PBMCs, obtained before or after stereotactic body radiation therapy (not recorded which). This CDR3 reads CASSETAGTHSEAFF. The CDR3 nucleotides are TGTGCCAGCAGTGAAACGGCAGGCACTCACAGTGAAGCTTTCTTT.